This TCR beta chain was profiled in a study of identical twins. TCRdb used MiXCR to reprocess the 5' RACE reads, holding one entry per CDR3 protein. There are 700,000 or so distinct CDR3 sequences in the sample; over 8.5% occur only once, and 0.8% to 1% lies in the top ten. This clonotype appeared a few times. Its antigen is undetermined. CDR3 length: 13 amino acids. V gave up 4 bases and J gave up 0 bases, with 6 bases separating them. Germline V lookup: CDR1 SGHTA, CDR2 FQGNSA. Study-level findings and limits: High-abundance cord blood beta clonotypes had fewer insertions; memory repertoires showed none.

This sample also belongs to another study, concerning yellow fever vaccine responses in identical twins.

The rearrangement uses TRBV7-2 and TRBJ1-1; D ambiguous. What was sequenced was PBMCs. The sequence came from a woman aged 18-29 years in good health. The CDR3 loop is CASSSPLNTEAFF. The CDR3 coding sequence is TGTGCCAGCAGCTCACCTCTGAACACTGAAGCTTTCTTT.